Reported below is one T cell receptor (beta chain). What it binds is not known. The V gene's germline CDR1 is SGHRS and CDR2 YFSETQ. Losses at the gene ends were 4 bases for V and 4 bases for J; bases not matched to a gene: 5. This CDR3 has 14 residues. These data come from a study of cytomegalovirus exposure and HLA in healthy donors. Study-level points and caveats: Fewer N-insertions than the roughly 670-donor mean were reportedly shown by an Asian-associated ancestry cluster in a later analysis.

The PCR ran on 60 Vbeta and 13 Jbeta primers. Profiled with immunoSEQ multiplex PCR; TCRdb holds only in-frame clones, not every one. Counted here are about 25,000 clones, more than 70% occurring once; the ten biggest clones make up 3.5% to 5.5%. The clonotype comes from a male donor in good health and CMV-seronegative. Sequenced: PBMCs. The V call is TRBV5-1, the J call TRBJ1-5; 7 nucleotides line up with TRBD1. The CDR3 DNA follows: TGCGCCAGCAGCCCGGGACAGATTAATCAGCCCCAGCATTTT. This encodes CASSPGQINQPQHF.